These 27 T cell receptor beta chains were all obtained from the same sample, sequenced in a study of blood T cell repertoires in COVID-19. Here immunoSEQ multiplex PCR was the method, and the copy in TCRdb shows in-frame clones only, minus some. The sample lists under 200,000 clones, 84% seen once, with around 7% in the top ten. The sequenced material came from PBMCs or T cells enriched from blood (not recorded which). The source is a man between 50 and 59 years old who had recovered from COVID-19.

The chain has TRBV27 and TRBJ2-1, with D tentatively TRBD2 (7 bases). In germline, CDR1 is MNHEY, CDR2 SMNVEV (reference sequence). Trimming stripped 2 bases from V and 6 bases from J, with 8 bases between. The CDR3 runs to 13 residues. The CDR3 loop is CASSLRGGNEQFF. The DNA of the CDR3 is TGTGCCAGCAGTTTAAGGGGGGGCAATGAGCAGTTCTTC.

This chain joins TRBV30 and TRBJ2-1; D unclear. CDR1 is GTSNPN and CDR2 is SVGIG in the germline V gene (reference sequence). This CDR3 comprises 15 residues. The V and J ends lost 2 bases and 5 bases respectively, with 16 bases between them. CDR3 amino acids: CAWSRRVGVDNEQFF. CDR3 DNA sequence: TGTGCCTGGAGTCGTCGGGTAGGAGTCGACAATGAGCAGTTCTTC.

The V call is TRBV3-1 (or the pseudogene TRBV3-2), the J call TRBJ2-1; 7 positions agree with TRBD2. The CDR3 length is 16 residues. The V gene end was trimmed by 2 bases and the J gene end by 6 bases; junction bases not matched to a gene: 10. Looked up from germline, CDR1 is LGHDT and CDR2 is YNNKEL (reference sequence). The CDR3 DNA reads TGTGCCAGCAGCCAACCACGGGGGGTAGGCCCCAATGAGCAGTTCTTC. Translated, it gives CASSQPRGVGPNEQFF.

V usage is TRBV6-2 or TRBV6-3 and J usage is TRBJ2-2, with TRBD2 identical over 8 bases. V trimming: 5 bases; J trimming: 6 bases; junction bases outside the gene matches: 5. CDR1 MNHEY and CDR2 SVGEGT come from the germline V gene. CDR3 length equals 14 residues. CDR3 region: CASSGQGLAGELFF. The DNA for the CDR3 is TGTGCCAGCAGTGGCCAGGGACTAGCCGGGGAGCTGTTTTTT.

This sequence joins TRBV19 and TRBJ1-2, with a possible D match to TRBD1 (6 bases). This CDR3 spans 14 amino acids. CDR1 and CDR2 (germline): LNHDA, SQIVND (reference sequence). V dropped 5 bases and J dropped 4 bases, with 14 bases sitting between them. CDR3 amino acids: CASSPSGQSYGYTF. CDR3 in DNA: TGTGCCAGTAGTCCCTCGGGACAAAGCTATGGCTACACCTTC.

This sequence joins TRBV5-6 and TRBJ1-2; no definite D call. Per the germline V gene, CDR1 is SGHDT and CDR2 is YYEEEE. Trimming shortened V by 3 bases and J by 3 bases, and 12 bases separated the two germline ends. This CDR3 spans 14 amino acids. The CDR3 reads CASSSMRVYYGYTF. CDR3 bases: TGTGCCAGCAGCTCGATGCGGGTATACTATGGCTACACCTTC.

There are a few counts of this clone. V and J are TRBV7-8 and TRBJ1-2; 7 bases fit TRBD1. Per germline, CDR1 SGHVS and CDR2 FQNEAQ. The length of the CDR3 is 14 residues. The V segment lost 7 bases and the J segment 4 bases; nucleotides outside the gene matches: 9. For the CDR3, the DNA is TGTGCCAGCAACCCCCCGGGACAGATCTATGGCTACACCTTC. The encoded protein is CASNPPGQIYGYTF. Full variable domain (remainder filled in from reference TRBV7-8 and TRBJ1-2): GAGVSQSPRYKVAKRGQDVALRCDPISGHVSLFWYQQALGQGPEFLTYFQNEAQLDKSGLPSDRFFAERPEGSVSTLKIQRTQQEDSAVYLCASNPPGQIYGYTFGSGTRLTVV.

This clone was picked up one time. This chain links TRBV19 with TRBJ2-3; 13 positions agree with TRBD2. The CDR3 has 18 residues. The V segment lost 0 bases and the J segment 2 bases; nucleotides outside the gene matches: 5. Germline assignment: CDR1 LNHDA and CDR2 SQIVND (reference sequence). The CDR3: CASSIDRGLAGATDTQYF. CDR3 DNA: TGTGCCAGTAGTATAGACCGCGGACTAGCGGGGGCCACAGATACGCAGTATTTT.

CDR3 DNA sequence: TGCGCCAGCAGCCAAGATTCAAGGACAGGGGTTCCAAGTGAGCAGTTCTTC. Amino acids: CASSQDSRTGVPSEQFF. This chain links TRBV4-3 with TRBJ2-1; 9 positions match TRBD1. The CDR3 is 17 amino acids. Germline CDR1 LGHNA, CDR2 YSLEER. With 0 bases clipped from V and 9 bases from J, the junction kept 12 bases outside the gene matches.

The V gene is TRBV6-1, the J gene TRBJ2-1, with D tentatively TRBD2 (6 bases). The germline V gene has CDR1 MNHNS and CDR2 SASEGT. The CDR3 covers 16 residues. The V end was cut by 1 base, the J end by 0 bases, with 10 bases between. The chain's CDR3 is CASSEGAGSSYNEQFF. The CDR3 bases are TGTGCCAGCAGTGAAGGGGCGGGGAGCTCCTACAATGAGCAGTTCTTC.

Worth noting for this clone: The same CDR3 can be traced to other DNA sequences in this sample. V is TRBV18 and J is TRBJ1-1; 8 nucleotides match TRBD1. The CDR3 length is 15 residues. V was pared by 2 bases and J by 1 base, with 3 bases of the junction left unmatched. The germline V gene has CDR1 KGHSH and CDR2 LQKENI. The CDR3 region has the DNA TGTGCCAGCTCACCAGGACAGGGAGGGAACACTGAAGCTTTCTTT. Translating gives CASSPGQGGNTEAFF.

The gene calls are TRBV2 and TRBJ2-7; 9 bases agree with TRBD1. Germline V gives CDR1 SNHLY, CDR2 FYNNEI. The CDR3 consists of 13 residues. Trimming at V came to 6 bases and at J to 5 bases, leaving 5 bases not matched to a gene. The CDR3 sequence: CASSEDRGHEQYF. For the CDR3, the DNA is TGTGCCAGCAGCGAGGACAGGGGCCACGAGCAGTACTTC.

This clone was seen more than once but under ten times. The chain joins TRBV6-5 to TRBJ2-1, with 9 bases fitting TRBD2. J was trimmed by 9 bases and V by 4 bases; bases with no gene match: 7. CDR1 MNHEY and CDR2 SVGAGI come from the germline V gene. The CDR3 contains 14 residues. The CDR3 here is CASSSTGTSREQFF. The CDR3 DNA is TGTGCCAGCAGTTCCACCGGGACTAGCCGTGAGCAGTTCTTC.

The chain employs TRBV19 and TRBJ2-2, with D unclear. The CDR3 loop spans 13 amino acids. Germline V gene lookup returns CDR1 LNHDA and CDR2 SQIVND (reference sequence). V was cut by 6 bases and J by 3 bases, with 8 bases left in between. The CDR3 region is CASRKQDTGELFF. The CDR3 DNA sequence: TGTGCCAGTAGGAAACAAGACACCGGGGAGCTGTTTTTT. The variable domain in full, with the rest retrieved from reference TRBV19 and TRBJ2-2, is DGGITQSPKYLFRKEGQNVTLSCEQNLNHDAMYWYRQDPGQGLRLIYYSQIVNDFQKGDIAEGYSVSREKKESFPLTVTSAQKNPTAFYLCASRKQDTGELFFGEGSRLTVL.

The chain combines TRBV4-1 with TRBJ2-3; tentative D call: TRBD2 (6 bases). The CDR3 has 15 residues. Trimming pared 0 bases from V and 5 bases from J, leaving 12 bases between. Germline lookup yields CDR1 MGHRA and CDR2 YSYEKL. The CDR3 reads CASSQDGGGLDTQYF. CDR3 in DNA: TGCGCCAGCAGCCAAGACGGTGGGGGGTTAGATACGCAGTATTTT.

The genes are TRBV10-3 and TRBJ1-1; 8 nucleotides agree with TRBD1. Unmatched junction bases numbered 4, after V lost 4 bases and J lost 3 bases. Germline V gene lookup returns CDR1 ENHRY and CDR2 SYGVKD. The CDR3 sequence is 14 residues long. The CDR3 DNA is TGTGCCATCAGTGCCGGGACAGGATACACTGAAGCTTTCTTT. Protein product: CAISAGTGYTEAFF.

This clone is a singleton in its sample. This sequence joins TRBV30 and TRBJ2-3; 8 positions agree with TRBD2. The length of the CDR3 is 14 residues. The germline V gene has CDR1 GTSNPN and CDR2 SVGIG (reference sequence). After removal of 2 bases from V and 5 bases from J, the junction contained 6 bases not matched to a gene. For the CDR3, the DNA is TGTGCCTGGAGTCAAGCGGGGGTAAGAGATACGCAGTATTTT. Amino acids: CAWSQAGVRDTQYF.

This clone was recorded a few times. This chain joins TRBV19 and TRBJ2-6; perhaps TRBD1 as D (6 bases). Germline CDR1 reads LNHDA; CDR2 reads SQIVND (reference sequence). V shed 5 bases and J shed 2 bases, with 7 bases lying between them. The CDR3 sequence is 14 residues long. CDR3 in DNA: TGTGCCAGTAGTGAGGGGGCTGGGGCCAACGTCCTGACTTTC. Residues: CASSEGAGANVLTF.

J is TRBJ1-5 and V is TRBV29-1, with TRBD1 identical over 9 bases. J gave up 3 bases and V 6 bases, and 6 bases lay outside the gene matches. Per germline, CDR1 SQVTM and CDR2 ANQGSEA. The CDR3 runs to 14 residues. CDR3 residues: CSVAQGAANQPQHF. For the CDR3, the DNA is TGCAGCGTCGCACAGGGGGCGGCCAATCAGCCCCAGCATTTT.

This clone was counted only a few times. J is TRBJ1-2 and V is TRBV19, with no clear D. Germline CDR1 LNHDA, CDR2 SQIVND (reference sequence). V shed 5 bases and J shed 0 bases, with 19 bases lying between them. The CDR3 covers 17 residues. CDR3 protein: CASSDGGRTSANYGYTF. The CDR3 nucleotides are TGTGCCAGTAGTGATGGAGGGAGGACCTCAGCTAACTATGGCTACACCTTC.

The chain has TRBV5-4 and TRBJ2-5; D is uncertain. The CDR3 sequence is 14 residues long. V lost 0 bases, J lost 1 base, and 7 bases lay in between. Germline V lookup: CDR1 SGHNT, CDR2 YYREEE (reference sequence). The CDR3 spells CASSLDGFQETQYF. The CDR3 DNA sequence: TGTGCCAGCAGCTTGGACGGTTTCCAAGAGACCCAGTACTTC.

This chain links TRBV30 with TRBJ1-1; D unresolved. V shed 2 bases and J shed 1 base, with 8 bases lying between them. The CDR3 runs 13 residues. CDR1 is GTSNPN, CDR2 SVGIG, per germline (reference sequence). The CDR3 sequence: CAWSLYRNTEAFF. In nucleotides, the CDR3 is TGTGCCTGGAGTCTATACAGGAACACTGAAGCTTTCTTT.

The chain links TRBV29-1 to TRBJ1-3, with no clear D. The CDR3 runs 12 residues. Germline V gives CDR1 SQVTM, CDR2 ANQGSEA. V lost 8 bases, J lost 1 base, and 9 bases lay in between. The CDR3 here is CSITDSGNTIYF. In nucleotides, the CDR3 is TGCAGCATAACTGATTCTGGAAACACCATATATTTT.

As DNA, the CDR3 is TGCGCCAGCAGCCAGCGGACAGGGAGGGGGGGGAACAATGAGCAGTTCTTC. This sequence encodes CASSQRTGRGGNNEQFF. The rearrangement uses TRBV4-1 and TRBJ2-1, with a possible D match to TRBD1 (8 bases). Trimming left V 3 bases short and J 5 bases short, with 20 bases between. This CDR3 has 17 residues. CDR1 is MGHRA and CDR2 is YSYEKL in the germline V gene.

V gene TRBV4-3 combines with J gene TRBJ1-2; D unclear. This CDR3 has 16 amino acids. The germline V gene has CDR1 LGHNA and CDR2 YSLEER. The germline V and J ends were trimmed by 0 bases and 2 bases, with 13 bases remaining between them. CDR3 DNA sequence: TGCGCCAGCAGCCAAGAAGCCGGAGGGTGGAACTATGGCTACACCTTC. Residues: CASSQEAGGWNYGYTF.

On this clone: Compared with germline, one end of the junction differs, possibly owing to a read error. The chain links TRBV7-7 to TRBJ2-2; D is undetermined. CDR3 size: 16 residues. In germline, CDR1 is SSHAT, CDR2 FNYEAQ (reference sequence). The DNA for the CDR3 is TGTGCTAGCAGCCCGATCATGCGATCGAACACCGGGGAGCTGTTTTTT. Translation: CASSPIMRSNTGELFF.

This clone occurred a few times. The V call is TRBV10-3, the J call TRBJ2-1; 10 bases map to TRBD2. Trimming took 4 bases from V and 5 from J; bases not matched to a gene: 11. There are 17 residues in the CDR3. Per the germline V gene, CDR1 is ENHRY and CDR2 is SYGVKD. The CDR3 DNA follows: TGTGCCATCAGTGGCATGGACGAGACTAGCGGGCACAATGAGCAGTTCTTC. This codes for CAISGMDETSGHNEQFF.